Each of the 27 T cell receptor beta chains below was sequenced from the same sample in a study of siplizumab effects on memory and regulatory T cells. Measured with immunoSEQ multiplex PCR; TCRdb has only the in-frame clones, and not every one. The sample contains some 110,000 clones, about 93% of which appear only once. The sample consisted of Tregs sorted from blood. The receptors derive from a human donor in good health.

The V gene is TRBV7-9, the J gene TRBJ2-3; 9 bases map to TRBD2. Looked up from germline, CDR1 is SEHNR and CDR2 is FQNEAQ (reference sequence). V trimming: 5 bases; J trimming: 2 bases; junction bases outside the gene matches: 5. CDR3 size: 15 residues. This CDR3 reads CASSQTSGLTDTQYF. CDR3 in DNA: TGTGCCAGCAGCCAGACTAGCGGACTCACAGATACGCAGTATTTT.

The chain couples TRBV5-4 to TRBJ1-6; the D gene is possibly TRBD1 (5 bases). Looked up from germline, CDR1 is SGHNT and CDR2 is YYREEE (reference sequence). Trimming took off 0 bases at V and 7 bases at J, with 11 bases between the two ends. The CDR3 spans 15 residues. This CDR3 reads CASSLDLYRNSPLHF. The CDR3 DNA reads TGTGCCAGCAGCTTGGACCTTTACAGGAATTCACCCCTCCACTTT. Supplemented by reference TRBV5-4 and TRBJ1-6, the full variable domain reads ETGVTQSPTHLIKTRGQQVTLRCSSQSGHNTVSWYQQALGQGPQFIFQYYREEENGRGNFPPRFSGLQFPNYSSELNVNALELDDSALYLCASSLDLYRNSPLHFGNGTRLTVT.

The sample holds a few counts of this clone. The V call is TRBV6-1, the J call TRBJ1-1, with 7 positions matching TRBD1. This CDR3 is 15 amino acids long. From germline, CDR1 is MNHNS and CDR2 SASEGT. V dropped 8 bases and J dropped 4; count of bases not matched to a gene: 13. The DNA of the CDR3 is TGTGCCAGCCCAAGACAGGGAGGGACCGGCACTGAAGCTTTCTTT. The encoded protein is CASPRQGGTGTEAFF.

V and J are TRBV27 and TRBJ2-7; D is perhaps TRBD1 (6 bases). The germline V gene encodes CDR1 MNHEY and CDR2 SMNVEV (reference sequence). The CDR3 consists of 16 residues. V was trimmed by 0 bases and J by 5 bases, leaving 17 bases between them. The DNA of the CDR3 is TGTGCCAGCAGTTTATCTCTCGGTCTGGGGGCGGACGAGCAGTACTTC. Residues: CASSLSLGLGADEQYF.

This rearrangement joins TRBV9 to TRBJ2-5; no firm D call. The J call may be faulty, since TRBJ2-7 better matches the DNA end. This CDR3 comprises 14 residues. Germline assignment: CDR1 SGDLS and CDR2 YYNGEE. As DNA, the CDR3 is TGTGCCAGCAGCGTAGCTTGGGGCTCCTACGAGCAGTACTTC. It translates to CASSVAWGSYEQYF.

The chain joins TRBV25-1 to TRBJ1-1, with a weak D call TRBD1 (5 bases). Between the trimmed V and J ends, which lost 1 base and 1 base, there was a span of 7 bases. Germline loops: CDR1 MGHDK, CDR2 SYGVNS. This CDR3 is 14 amino acids long. DNA of the CDR3: TGTGCCAGCAGTGAATGGGGCGGGAACACTGAAGCTTTCTTT. Translating it yields CASSEWGGNTEAFF.

This chain connects TRBV6-6 to TRBJ2-3; the D gene is possibly TRBD2 (6 bases). The CDR3 consists of 16 residues. Per germline, CDR1 MNHNY and CDR2 SVGAGI (reference sequence). V was trimmed by 6 bases and J by 2 bases, leaving 18 bases between them. As DNA, the CDR3 is TGTGCCAGCAGCCCCGGTAGCGGAAGATACACAGATACGCAGTATTTT. Translation: CASSPGSGRYTDTQYF.

The chain uses TRBV19 and TRBJ1-2; TRBD1 matches 7 bases. Germline loops: CDR1 LNHDA, CDR2 SQIVND (reference sequence). The CDR3 has 13 amino acids. Losses at the gene ends were 6 bases for V and 8 bases for J; bases not matched to a gene: 9. CDR3 in DNA: TGTGCCAGTAGGGTGACAGGGACCGAAGGCTACACCTTC. Translation: CASRVTGTEGYTF.

The J gene is TRBJ2-1, the V gene TRBV6-4; 12 positions agree with TRBD2. This CDR3 comprises 15 residues. Germline loops: CDR1 MRHNA, CDR2 SNTAGT. J lost 10 bases, V lost 6 bases, and 10 bases had no gene match. The CDR3 spells CASSGMTSGRGEQFF. Here the CDR3 DNA reads TGTGCCAGCAGCGGGATGACTAGCGGGAGAGGGGAGCAGTTCTTC.

The chain employs TRBV27 and TRBJ2-1, with a tentative D call TRBD2 (6 bases). CDR1 and CDR2 (germline): MNHEY, SMNVEV (reference sequence). CDR3 length: 13 amino acids. The ends were cut back, 2 bases at V and 7 bases at J, with 9 bases in the middle. The CDR3 nucleotides read TGTGCCAGCAGTTTAGCTAGCGCAAATGAGCAGTTCTTC. Protein: CASSLASANEQFF.

The chain links TRBV11-2 to TRBJ2-5; D call uncertain. The CDR3 covers 12 residues. Trimming took off 3 bases at V and 8 bases at J, with 10 bases between the two ends. CDR1 is SGHAT and CDR2 is FQNNGV in the germline V gene. CDR3 protein: CASSFGLGTQYF. The CDR3 coding sequence is TGTGCCAGCAGCTTTGGTTTAGGAACCCAGTACTTC.

This chain links TRBV16 with TRBJ1-2, with 11 positions matching TRBD1. The V gene end was trimmed by 4 bases and the J gene end by 2 bases; junction bases not matched to a gene: 0. The CDR3 length is 14 residues. Germline assignment: CDR1 KGHSY and CDR2 FQNENV. The CDR3: CASSRDRGNYGYTF. In DNA, the CDR3 is TGTGCCAGCAGCCGGGACAGGGGGAACTATGGCTACACCTTC.

The chain employs TRBV14 and TRBJ2-7; D might be TRBD2 (6 bases). Germline CDR1 reads SGHDN; CDR2 reads FVKESK. The V and J ends lost 2 bases and 2 bases respectively, with 13 bases between them. This CDR3 has 15 amino acids. CDR3 nucleotide sequence: TGTGCCAGCAGCCAATCCTGGCGGGGAGCCTACGAGCAGTACTTC. This codes for CASSQSWRGAYEQYF.

The chain links TRBV30 to TRBJ1-6; 7 nucleotides match TRBD1. This CDR3 region has 15 residues. Trimming removed 5 bases from V and 0 bases from J; junction bases left unmatched: 4. Germline V lookup: CDR1 GTSNPN, CDR2 SVGIG (reference sequence). The chain's CDR3 is CAWVQGSSYNSPLHF. The CDR3 nucleotides read TGTGCCTGGGTACAGGGGAGCTCCTATAATTCACCCCTCCACTTT.

The gene calls are TRBV19 and TRBJ1-2, with D unclear. With 2 bases removed from V and 2 bases from J, the gap between germline ends came to 6 bases. In germline, CDR1 is LNHDA, CDR2 SQIVND (reference sequence). The CDR3 is 13 residues long. The CDR3 DNA is TGTGCCAGTAGTATAAACGGGAACTATGGCTACACCTTC. Protein: CASSINGNYGYTF.

The V and J genes are TRBV30 and TRBJ1-1; D gene uncertain. This CDR3 is 12 amino acids long. Trimming left V 5 bases short and J 0 bases short, with 7 bases between. Per the germline V gene, CDR1 is GTSNPN and CDR2 is SVGIG (reference sequence). The CDR3 sequence is CAWDFLNTEAFF. CDR3 in DNA: TGTGCCTGGGATTTTCTGAACACTGAAGCTTTCTTT. Together with reference TRBV30 and TRBJ1-1, the CDR3 gives the full variable domain: SQTIHQWPATLVQPVGSPLSLECTVEGTSNPNLYWYRQAAGRGLQLLFYSVGIGQISSEVPQNLSASRPQDRQFILSSKKLLLSDSGFYLCAWDFLNTEAFFGQGTRLTVV.

The chain links TRBV6-5 to TRBJ2-7; 9 positions agree with TRBD1. CDR1 is MNHEY and CDR2 is SVGAGI in the germline V gene. J was trimmed by 6 bases and V by 6 bases; bases with no gene match: 0. The CDR3 spans 11 residues. CDR3 bases: TGTGCCAGCAGGGACAGGGGCGAGCAGTACTTC. Translating it yields CASRDRGEQYF.

The chain joins TRBV2 to TRBJ2-6; tentatively, D is TRBD1 (5 bases). The CDR3 runs to 15 residues. CDR1 and CDR2 (germline): SNHLY, FYNNEI. The V end lost 5 bases, the J end lost 0 bases, and 8 bases lay between the germline ends. For the CDR3, the DNA is TGTGCCAGCAGTCGAGACAGCTCTGGGGCCAACGTCCTGACTTTC. Its translation is CASSRDSSGANVLTF.

The chain carries TRBV7-8 and TRBJ2-1; perhaps TRBD2 as D (6 bases). The CDR3 covers 15 residues. The germline CDR1 and CDR2 sequences are SGHVS and FQNEAQ. V was shortened by 5 bases and J by 7 bases, with 18 bases between the two germline ends. CDR3 DNA sequence: TGTGCCAGCAGCCCAAGACTAGTTTCCTCTAATGAGCAGTTCTTC. Protein product: CASSPRLVSSNEQFF.

This chain connects TRBV10-3 to TRBJ2-5; the match to TRBD2 covers 7 bases. With 0 bases clipped from V and 3 bases from J, the junction kept 7 bases outside the gene matches. The CDR3 runs 16 residues. CDR1 and CDR2 (germline): ENHRY, SYGVKD. This chain's CDR3 is CAISESSGVRKETQYF. Written as DNA, the CDR3 is TGTGCCATCAGTGAGTCGAGCGGGGTGAGGAAAGAGACCCAGTACTTC.

The chain uses TRBV6-1 and TRBJ1-3; 7 bases agree with TRBD1. The CDR3 runs 14 residues. Germline lookup yields CDR1 MNHNS and CDR2 SASEGT. With V trimmed by 6 bases and J by 8 bases, 10 bases remained unmatched. CDR3 DNA: TGTGCCAGCAGATCCGGGACAGCTATGTACACCATATATTTT. Encoded protein: CASRSGTAMYTIYF.

This clone has only a few counts. V gene TRBV9 combines with J gene TRBJ1-2; the D gene is possibly TRBD1 (5 bases). Trimming cost V 3 bases and J 4 bases, with 10 bases left between them. The CDR3 spans 13 residues. The germline gives CDR1 SGDLS, CDR2 YYNGEE. CDR3 sequence reads: CASSGQGTYGYTF. The CDR3 bases are TGTGCCAGCAGCGGGCAGGGTACCTATGGCTACACCTTC.

This clone was recorded only once. V gene TRBV11-2 combines with J gene TRBJ2-1; D perhaps matches TRBD2 (6 bases). The CDR3 has 15 residues. The germline CDR1 and CDR2 sequences are SGHAT and FQNNGV. The V end lost 1 base, the J end lost 4 bases, and 11 bases lay between the germline ends. In DNA form, the CDR3 reads TGTGCCAGCAGCTTAGGCTCCAGCGGGTACAATGAGCAGTTCTTC. This sequence encodes CASSLGSSGYNEQFF.

V gene TRBV6-5 combines with J gene TRBJ1-2; no reliable D call. This CDR3 comprises 14 residues. V was pared by 2 bases and J by 2 bases, with 9 bases between. CDR1 MNHEY and CDR2 SVGAGI come from the germline V gene. The CDR3 protein is CASSYKSGNYGYTF. In DNA form, the CDR3 reads TGTGCCAGCAGTTACAAGTCGGGAAACTATGGCTACACCTTC.

The V call is TRBV13, the J call TRBJ1-2, with D perhaps matching TRBD1 (6 bases). V lost 3 bases, J lost 1 base, and 9 bases lay in between. There are 14 residues in the CDR3. Germline V gene lookup returns CDR1 PRHDT and CDR2 FYEKMQ (reference sequence). The CDR3 DNA is TGTGCCAGCAGCTTCTACAGGGTTAACTATGGCTACACCTTC. Its translation: CASSFYRVNYGYTF.

V and J are TRBV5-5 and TRBJ1-2; D may be TRBD1 (5 bases). CDR1 is SGHKS and CDR2 is YYEKEE in the germline V gene (reference sequence). V gave up 0 bases and J gave up 8 bases, with 17 bases separating them. This CDR3 is built from 15 residues. CDR3 protein: CASSLGGHTRWGYTF. The CDR3 DNA reads TGTGCCAGCAGCTTGGGCGGACATACTCGCTGGGGCTACACCTTC.

This clone was recorded only once. The chain combines TRBV27 with TRBJ1-5; 12 bases map to TRBD1. Germline trimming cut 5 bases from V and 6 bases from J; bases unmatched to any gene: 5. The CDR3 loop spans 15 amino acids. Germline CDR1 is MNHEY and CDR2 is SMNVEV (reference sequence). CDR3 DNA sequence: TGTGCCAGCAGTCCCGGGACAGGGGGCCGTCAGCCCCAGCATTTT. This sequence encodes CASSPGTGGRQPQHF.